This T cell receptor (beta chain) was retrieved from a study of shared clonotypes between healthy human individuals. A word on this clone: Antigen specificity is unknown.

Germline V lookup: CDR1 SNHLY, CDR2 FYNNEI. V lost 4 bases to trimming and J lost 0 bases; unmatched junction nucleotides: 11. The CDR3 consists of 17 residues. Regarding the study as a whole: Investigators collected only blood, and repertoires in tissues likely differ.

Per the original methods: ImmunoSEQ sequences covered only the junction and lacked quality scores; filtering therefore differed. Assay: immunoSEQ multiplex PCR; the TCRdb copy retains only in-frame clones and omits some. That table is the source of V, J and clone size, and D and trimming were worked out from the DNA. The table has around 300,000 clones, 80% to 90% seen once. The TCR sequence derives from a man between 18 and 29 years old in good health. Sample: memory CD8+ T cells sorted from blood. Noted subset: CD45RO+ cells pooled with CCR7-negative TemRA cells. The chain is built from TRBV2 and TRBJ2-7, with 8 bases aligning to TRBD2. This chain's CDR3 is CASSVRTSGDISYEQYF. For the CDR3, the DNA is TGTGCCAGCAGTGTGAGAACTAGCGGAGACATCTCCTACGAGCAGTACTTC.